This T cell receptor (beta chain) was profiled in a study of blood T cell repertoires in COVID-19. In the study overall: Sites across the United States, Italy and Spain contributed samples from acute and convalescent COVID-19. In each case, the material was cDNA or gDNA derived from T cells, B-cell-depleted T cells, or PBMCs.

How the authors handled the data: Amplified reference gene primers provided the basis for estimating nucleated cell counts. The data were produced by immunoSEQ multiplex PCR, yet TCRdb's version contains in-frame clones alone and is incomplete. The D gene and trimming were derived from the DNA, and the V and J assignments and clone size from that table. There are under 350,000 clones in the sample; about nine tenths occur only once, and approximately 6.8% lies in the top ten. The CDR3 is 18 amino acids. Trimming cost V 5 bases and J 2 bases; bases outside gene matches: 9. Germline V gene lookup returns CDR1 SGHNT and CDR2 YENEEA. The Seattle patients, enrolled during active infection, were followed longitudinally.

The receptor was isolated from a woman aged 25 to 39 with COVID-19, enrolled during active disease. Sequencing was performed on peripheral blood. The genes are TRBV11-3 and TRBJ2-3; 14 nucleotides align to TRBD2. CDR3: CASSAGLAGELFTDTQYF. CDR3 nucleotide sequence: TGTGCCAGCAGCGCGGGACTAGCGGGAGAGCTCTTCACAGATACGCAGTATTTT.